The rows below give T cell receptor beta chains drawn from one sample of a study of cytomegalovirus exposure and HLA in healthy donors. Assay used: immunoSEQ multiplex PCR; TCRdb lists only in-frame clones, some missing. Counted here are fewer than 200,000 clones, nearly 90% occurring once; the ten biggest clones make up just over 4%. Sequenced: PBMCs. These receptors were collected from a man younger than 30 in good health and CMV-seropositive. The conserved cysteine and the conserved F or W are not part of the CDR3 here. D genes are given only for firm matches.

v_call,d_call,j_call,cdr3_aa
TRBV6-6,TRBD1,TRBJ1-2,ASSLPPGQGYGYT
TRBV7-9,TRBD1,TRBJ1-1,ASSLDRGRGDTEAF
TRBV10-2,.,TRBJ1-2,ASSEAHLGYYGYT
TRBV19,TRBD1,TRBJ2-7,ASSTGQGWEQY
TRBV5-1,.,TRBJ1-1,ASSLDRVNTEAF
TRBV7-9,TRBD1,TRBJ2-3,ASSGYRGLSTDTQY
TRBV5-4,.,TRBJ2-5,ASIADRNQETQY
TRBV7-9,.,TRBJ2-7,ASSRGGGNEGEQY
TRBV19,TRBD2,TRBJ2-3,ASSMGLAPGGDTQY
TRBV7-9,.,TRBJ1-1,ASSISTGSLNTEAF
TRBV15,.,TRBJ2-7,ATSRDRYTTYEQY
TRBV1,.,TRBJ2-7,TSSQWRRAPSGRYEQY
TRBV7-9,TRBD1,TRBJ1-5,ASSSGQVNQPQH
TRBV15,.,TRBJ2-1,ATSENSYNEQF
TRBV7-8,TRBD2,TRBJ2-7,ASSLEVAGNSEQY
TRBV7-9,.,TRBJ1-2,ASSFISQGPGGYT
TRBV4-1,.,TRBJ2-3,ASSQLGRGGSDTQY
TRBV5-1,.,TRBJ2-7,ASSYIADYEQY
TRBV10-3,.,TRBJ1-2,AISENSQGDYGYT
TRBV27,TRBD2,TRBJ2-7,ASRPRAGIRAYEQY
TRBV7-6,.,TRBJ2-7,ASSPGGSLYEQY
TRBV2,TRBD1,TRBJ2-1,ASSRTGEYNEQF
TRBV14,TRBD2,TRBJ2-7,ASSQGAWGLAGGGEQY
TRBV7-6,.,TRBJ2-1,ASSLEAGTNEQF
TRBV28,.,TRBJ2-1,ASSLRGKGVVEQF
TRBV4-2,.,TRBJ2-1,ASSHMTVAASYNEQF
TRBV28,.,TRBJ1-1,ASSPTHYTEAF
TRBV4-1,TRBD2,TRBJ2-5,ASSQDSGRAETQY
TRBV5-1,.,TRBJ2-2,ASSLDRPNTGELF
TRBV5-1,TRBD2,TRBJ2-1,ASSPGPSGGSYNEQF
TRBV4-2,TRBD2,TRBJ2-1,ASSQAGGGNEQF
TRBV6-1,TRBD2,TRBJ2-1,ASSFGLADNNEQF
TRBV5-1,TRBD2,TRBJ2-1,ASSLFTSGSNEQF
TRBV5-1,.,TRBJ1-4,ASSLGQREKLF
TRBV5-1,TRBD2,TRBJ2-3,ASSLRTSGSDTQY
TRBV5-5,.,TRBJ1-3,ASSSLGSSGNTIY
TRBV6-4,TRBD2,TRBJ2-1,ASSERAGTYNEQF
TRBV23-1,.,TRBJ2-1,ASSQSNNEQF
TRBV18,TRBD1,TRBJ2-7,ASRAVVGQGSYEQY
TRBV7-8,TRBD1,TRBJ1-5,ASSTRQGSAWQPQH
TRBV2,TRBD1,TRBJ2-7,AIRIRQGDFYEQY
TRBV18,TRBD1,TRBJ1-3,ASSPSQTGGTGNTIY
TRBV9,TRBD1,TRBJ2-6,ASSVSSTGAGANVLT
TRBV6-1,TRBD2,TRBJ2-1,ASRGSLAGVNEQF
TRBV21-1,.,TRBJ2-3,ASSKLRTTVQRLGVADTQY
TRBV19,TRBD1,TRBJ2-5,ASREGPGGGETQY
TRBV6-1,.,TRBJ2-3,ASTGERTLTDTQY
TRBV5-1,.,TRBJ1-2,ASSPGLNQAGYGYT
TRBV7-2,TRBD1,TRBJ2-2,ASSLGGQANTGELF